A single sample gave rise to the 16 T cell receptor beta chains below, sequenced in a study of Tregs in tolerant kidney transplant recipients. Measured with immunoSEQ multiplex PCR; TCRdb has only the in-frame clones, and not every one. The sample yields about 110,000 clones, 90% seen once. Source: CD4+ T cells from blood, taken before the transplant. These receptors originate from a human donor who received a combined kidney and bone marrow transplant.

The V gene is TRBV9, the J gene TRBJ2-3; 10 bases fit TRBD2. The V gene end was trimmed by 4 bases and the J gene end by 2 bases; junction bases not matched to a gene: 7. CDR3 length equals 16 residues. From germline, CDR1 is SGDLS and CDR2 YYNGEE. CDR3 protein: CASSPSGLAVTDTQYF. The CDR3 DNA is TGTGCCAGCAGCCCCAGTGGACTAGCGGTCACAGATACGCAGTATTTT.

A few counts support this clone. This chain uses TRBV10-2 with TRBJ2-7, with a possible D match to TRBD2 (7 bases). Germline V gives CDR1 WSHSY, CDR2 SAAADI. The CDR3 runs 15 residues. V gave up 3 bases and J gave up 3 bases, with 15 bases separating them. The CDR3 DNA sequence: TGCGCCAGCAGTGACCGACTAGCAGGGGTCTACGAGCAGTACTTC. This codes for CASSDRLAGVYEQYF.

This clone was seen once. The V call is TRBV29-1, the J call TRBJ2-1; maybe TRBD2 (6 bases). The CDR3 is made up of 10 amino acids. CDR1 SQVTM and CDR2 ANQGSEA come from the germline V gene. With 7 bases removed from V and 7 bases from J, the gap between germline ends came to 8 bases. CDR3 sequence (DNA): TGCAGCGCTGGGGGGAATGAGCAGTTCTTC. It translates to CSAGGNEQFF.

The CDR3, as DNA: TGTGCCATCAGTGAAGGGGGGGATGGCTACACCTTC. It translates to CAISEGGDGYTF. V gene TRBV10-3 combines with J gene TRBJ1-2; D may be TRBD1 (6 bases). Trimming pared 3 bases from V and 6 bases from J, leaving 8 bases between. This CDR3 has 12 residues. In germline, CDR1 is ENHRY, CDR2 SYGVKD.

The rearrangement joins TRBV18 to TRBJ2-1; 9 positions match TRBD2. Germline values: CDR1 KGHSH, CDR2 LQKENI. Losses at the gene ends were 2 bases for V and 8 bases for J; bases not matched to a gene: 7. This CDR3 comprises 15 residues. This CDR3 reads CASSPWAGGPDEQFF. DNA of the CDR3: TGTGCCAGCTCACCATGGGCGGGGGGGCCCGATGAGCAGTTCTTC.

The chain combines TRBV28 with TRBJ2-5, with TRBD1 as a possible D gene (6 bases). The germline V gene has CDR1 MDHEN and CDR2 SYDVKM. CDR3 length equals 13 residues. Trimming cost V 10 bases and J 5 bases, with 17 bases left between them. CDR3 DNA: TGTGCCACCATACAGGGTAGAGAGGAGACCCAGTACTTC. It yields the protein CATIQGREETQYF.

V is TRBV10-2 and J is TRBJ1-3; 10 positions agree with TRBD1. In germline, CDR1 is WSHSY, CDR2 SAAADI. After removal of 1 base from V and 8 bases from J, the junction contained 2 bases not matched to a gene. The CDR3 spans 14 residues. The CDR3 loop is CASSELGQGYTIYF. CDR3 DNA: TGCGCCAGCAGTGAGTTGGGACAGGGGTACACCATATATTTT.

The rearrangement links TRBV5-1 to TRBJ2-7, with TRBD1 identical over 9 bases. Germline trimming cut 0 bases from V and 6 bases from J; bases unmatched to any gene: 7. Germline assignment: CDR1 SGHRS and CDR2 YFSETQ. The CDR3 extends over 15 amino acids. The DNA for the CDR3 is TGCGCCAGCAGCTTGGCCGGGACAGGGCGCAGCGAGCAGTACTTC. The encoded protein is CASSLAGTGRSEQYF.

The rearrangement uses TRBV4-2 and TRBJ2-7; 10 nucleotides line up with TRBD2. The trim removed 0 bases at V and 2 bases at J, leaving 13 bases unmatched. CDR1 and CDR2 (germline): LGHNA, YNFKEQ. The CDR3 extends over 19 amino acids. CDR3 sequence (DNA): TGTGCCAGCAGCCAAGAACCATACGGGACTAGCGTCGATGCCTACGAGCAGTACTTC. Translating it yields CASSQEPYGTSVDAYEQYF.

The J gene is TRBJ1-3, the V gene TRBV10-2; TRBD1 is a possible D gene (6 bases). The CDR3 has 13 amino acids. The V end lost 8 bases, the J end lost 0 bases, and 8 bases lay between the germline ends. Germline CDR1 WSHSY, CDR2 SAAADI. The CDR3 coding sequence is TGCGCCAGCGGACAGAGCTCTGGAAACACCATATATTTT. Encoded protein: CASGQSSGNTIYF.

The chain carries TRBV7-9 and TRBJ1-1, with a tentative D call TRBD1 (5 bases). This CDR3 is built from 13 residues. Per the germline V gene, CDR1 is SEHNR and CDR2 is FQNEAQ (reference sequence). Trimming took off 5 bases at V and 5 bases at J, with 12 bases between the two ends. CDR3 coding DNA: TGTGCCAGCAGCGAGCGGGGGACGACTGAAGCTTTCTTT. Translating gives CASSERGTTEAFF.

The DNA for the CDR3 is TGTGCCGCATCGACAGGGCTTCTCTCTGGAAACACCATATATTTT. This gives the protein CAASTGLLSGNTIYF. This rearrangement joins TRBV10-3 to TRBJ1-3; TRBD1 matches at 7 bases. The CDR3 runs 15 residues. CDR1 is ENHRY and CDR2 is SYGVKD in the germline V gene. J lost 0 bases, V lost 11 bases, and 10 bases had no gene match.

This chain joins TRBV9 and TRBJ1-1; 8 bases match TRBD1. This CDR3 contains 17 residues. The trim removed 6 bases at V and 1 base at J, leaving 14 bases unmatched. Germline V gene lookup returns CDR1 SGDLS and CDR2 YYNGEE. CDR3: CASTFPGTGFKNTEAFF. The DNA for the CDR3 is TGTGCCAGCACCTTTCCCGGGACAGGCTTTAAGAACACTGAAGCTTTCTTT.

The genes are TRBV15 and TRBJ1-3; 9 bases match TRBD1. The V gene end was trimmed by 2 bases and the J gene end by 6 bases; junction bases not matched to a gene: 8. From germline, CDR1 is LNHNV and CDR2 YYDKDF (reference sequence). CDR3 length: 16 amino acids. Here the CDR3 reads CATSRLTGTGKNTIYF. The CDR3 DNA reads as TGTGCCACCAGCAGACTGACCGGGACAGGGAAAAACACCATATATTTT.

This clone appeared a single time. The rearrangement uses TRBV7-9 and TRBJ2-7; the D is unclear. This CDR3 has 12 residues. Germline CDR1 reads SEHNR; CDR2 reads FQNEAQ (reference sequence). Trimming pared 0 bases from V and 6 bases from J, leaving 6 bases between. CDR3 in amino acids: CASSLAQIEQYF. The CDR3, as DNA: TGTGCCAGCAGCTTAGCTCAGATCGAGCAGTACTTC.

The chain joins TRBV14 to TRBJ2-6; maybe TRBD1 (5 bases). Germline assignment: CDR1 SGHDN and CDR2 FVKESK. The CDR3 sequence is 13 residues long. V was pared by 4 bases and J by 13 bases, with 14 bases between. The CDR3 is CASSPLDTQVLTF. The CDR3 DNA is TGTGCCAGCAGCCCGTTGGACACTCAGGTCCTGACTTTC.